A single sample gave rise to the 17 T cell receptor beta chains below, sequenced in a study of blood T cell repertoires in COVID-19 (dated by TCRdb to between 2020 and 2021). Library generation was performed with the immunoSEQ multiplex PCR assay. The immuneACCESS repertoire file appears here via TCRdb, limited to in-frame rearrangements. These files lack a portion of the clones; in checked studies, under half of the deficit traces to unresolved V genes, and the cause of the others is not known. The sample records under 75,000 clones, 73% of which are singletons. The biggest ten clones account for approximately 20% of the sample. The sequenced sample was peripheral blood. These receptors originate from a man in his sixties with acute or convalescent COVID-19.

The chain uses TRBV3-1 (or the pseudogene TRBV3-2) and TRBJ1-1; D unresolved. Germline CDR1 is LGHDT and CDR2 is YNNKEL (reference sequence). This CDR3 contains 15 residues. V lost 0 bases and J 0 bases, leaving 8 bases between the germline ends. The CDR3 reads CASSQDAVMNTEAFF. CDR3 DNA: TGTGCCAGCAGCCAAGATGCAGTAATGAACACTGAAGCTTTCTTT.

This clone turned up a few times. This rearrangement joins TRBV5-1 to TRBJ1-3; D is uncertain. Germline-derived CDR1 and CDR2 are SGHRS and YFSETQ. This CDR3 has 13 residues. The CDR3 reads CASRRSSGNTIYF. The CDR3 DNA is TGCGCTAGCCGGCGGAGCTCTGGAAACACCATATATTTT.

The genes are TRBV5-1 and TRBJ2-6, with D maybe TRBD1 (6 bases). This CDR3 has 17 residues. CDR1 SGHRS and CDR2 YFSETQ come from the germline V gene. The V end was cut by 0 bases, the J end by 2 bases, with 12 bases between. CDR3 residues: CASSLEGGTAGANVLTF. CDR3 coding DNA: TGCGCCAGCAGCTTGGAAGGGGGAACGGCTGGGGCCAACGTCCTGACTTTC.

The rearrangement links TRBV4-1 to TRBJ1-4; D uncertain. Trimming shortened V by 0 bases and J by 8 bases, and 10 bases separated the two germline ends. CDR3 length: 14 residues. Germline V CDR1 and CDR2: MGHRA, YSYEKL. CDR3 in amino acids: CASSQDRPGEKLFF. CDR3 coding DNA: TGCGCCAGCAGCCAAGACAGGCCGGGGGAAAAACTGTTTTTT.

This clone has more than one count but fewer than ten. The rearrangement links TRBV6-4 to TRBJ2-1; no clear D. The ends were cut back, 2 bases at V and 0 bases at J, with 8 bases in the middle. This CDR3 is 15 amino acids long. Germline lookup yields CDR1 MRHNA and CDR2 SNTAGT. The CDR3 here is CASSDAESSYNEQFF. In DNA, the CDR3 is TGTGCCAGCAGTGACGCCGAGAGCTCCTACAATGAGCAGTTCTTC.

This chain connects TRBV7-9 to TRBJ1-2; D remains ambiguous. The CDR3 totals 11 residues. Germline V lookup: CDR1 SEHNR, CDR2 FQNEAQ (reference sequence). V was shortened by 5 bases and J by 13 bases, with 14 bases between the two germline ends. The CDR3 region has the DNA TGTGCCAGCAGCCCTGACGTGAGAGGCACCTTC. Translated: CASSPDVRGTF.

The genes are TRBV6-4 and TRBJ2-3; D call uncertain. The CDR3 is 14 residues long. With 6 bases removed from V and 2 bases from J, the gap between germline ends came to 12 bases. Germline-derived CDR1 and CDR2 are MRHNA and SNTAGT. The CDR3 nucleotides read TGTGCCAGCAGCGAGGTCTTATTCACAGATACGCAGTATTTT. Its translation: CASSEVLFTDTQYF.

Here the CDR3 DNA reads TGTGCCAGCAGTGGTCGTGTCGGGGGGGCGTGGAATGAGCAGTTCTTC. It yields the protein CASSGRVGGAWNEQFF. The chain is built from TRBV2 and TRBJ2-1; 8 bases map to TRBD2. Losses at the gene ends were 4 bases for V and 7 bases for J; bases not matched to a gene: 12. This CDR3 has 16 residues. Germline CDR1 reads SNHLY; CDR2 reads FYNNEI.

CDR3 nucleotide sequence: TGTGCCAGCAGACGGGGTGTGACGTCGGGGGTAAGCTATGGCTACACCTTC. It specifies CASRRGVTSGVSYGYTF. This chain joins TRBV7-9 and TRBJ1-2; D possibly corresponds to TRBD1 (5 bases). The V gene lost 6 bases and the J gene lost 4 bases, with 24 bases spanning the gap. The germline V gene encodes CDR1 SEHNR and CDR2 FQNEAQ (reference sequence). CDR3 length equals 17 residues.

This chain uses TRBV3-1 (or the pseudogene TRBV3-2) with TRBJ2-1, with D tentatively TRBD2 (6 bases). CDR1 and CDR2 (germline): LGHDT, YNNKEL (reference sequence). V was cut by 1 base and J by 2 bases, with 12 bases left in between. The CDR3 totals 16 residues. CDR3 sequence: CASSQGPSATYNEQFF. In nucleotides, the CDR3 is TGTGCCAGCAGCCAAGGGCCTAGCGCAACCTACAATGAGCAGTTCTTC.

The V call is TRBV6-5, the J call TRBJ1-1; TRBD1 is a possible D gene (5 bases). V lost 6 bases and J lost 0, with 11 bases in between. There are 14 residues in the CDR3. The germline V gene has CDR1 MNHEY and CDR2 SVGAGI. The CDR3 sequence: CASSGQALNTEAFF. Written as DNA, the CDR3 is TGTGCCAGCAGCGGACAAGCCTTGAACACTGAAGCTTTCTTT.

The rearrangement uses TRBV5-1 and TRBJ2-5, with D unclear. The germline V gene has CDR1 SGHRS and CDR2 YFSETQ. V lost 2 bases to trimming and J lost 0 bases, with 11 bases between them. This CDR3 contains 15 residues. Written as DNA, the CDR3 is TGCGCCAGCAGCTTTGGTGGTAGCTACCAAGAGACCCAGTACTTC. Translation: CASSFGGSYQETQYF.

In this sample, this clone turned up a few times. This chain links TRBV5-4 with TRBJ2-7; TRBD1 is a possible D gene (6 bases). CDR3 length: 15 residues. V was trimmed by 3 bases and J by 3 bases, leaving 16 bases between them. Germline-derived CDR1 and CDR2 are SGHNT and YYREEE (reference sequence). The CDR3 loop is CASSSGGGLNYEQYF. In DNA form, the CDR3 reads TGTGCCAGCAGCTCTGGGGGCGGGCTAAACTACGAGCAGTACTTC.

The gene calls are TRBV20-1 and TRBJ1-4; D not resolved. Germline CDR1 DFQATT, CDR2 SNEGSKA (reference sequence). Trimming cost V 5 bases and J 4 bases, with 5 bases left between them. The CDR3 runs to 11 residues. The CDR3 loop is CSAQDNEKLFF. CDR3 in DNA: TGCAGTGCTCAGGATAATGAAAAACTGTTTTTT.

The chain carries TRBV9 and TRBJ2-2; D perhaps matches TRBD2 (5 bases). This CDR3 comprises 17 residues. V lost 3 bases and J lost 2, with 17 bases in between. Per germline, CDR1 SGDLS and CDR2 YYNGEE. Here the CDR3 reads CASSARVGSGNTGELFF. CDR3 sequence (DNA): TGTGCCAGCAGCGCCCGGGTAGGGAGCGGTAACACCGGGGAGCTGTTTTTT.

CDR3 nucleotide sequence: TGTGCCAGCAGTGAAGACAGGGAAGAAGAGACCCAGTACTTC. Its translation: CASSEDREEETQYF. V gene TRBV2 combines with J gene TRBJ2-5, with TRBD1 as a possible D gene (6 bases). The CDR3 runs to 14 residues. Trimming left V 1 base short and J 3 bases short, with 9 bases between. CDR1 and CDR2 from the germline V gene are SNHLY and FYNNEI.

This chain uses TRBV5-1 with TRBJ1-2; D is perhaps TRBD1 (5 bases). V was trimmed by 5 bases and J by 4 bases, leaving 15 bases between them. The CDR3 consists of 14 residues. The V gene's germline CDR1 is SGHRS and CDR2 YFSETQ. CDR3: CASSNPREGYGYTF. Here the CDR3 DNA reads TGCGCCAGCAGTAACCCCAGGGAGGGCTATGGCTACACCTTC.